The sequence of this T cell receptor (beta chain) was determined in a study of brain metastases from non-small cell lung cancer. Method: immunoSEQ multiplex PCR; TCRdb's copy keeps in-frame clones and lacks some. Of 1,500 to 2,000 clones listed, more than 90% are singletons. This CDR3 has 14 residues. The germline V and J ends were trimmed by 0 bases and 8 bases, with 11 bases remaining between them. Germline assignment: CDR1 SGHRS and CDR2 YFSETQ. Study findings and constraints: TCR repertoires overlapped largely between brain metastases and matched primaries. T-cell infiltration was lower in brain metastases than primaries (P < 0.001).

In the case of this clone: Its antigen remains unidentified.

Sequenced sample: tissue from a brain metastasis. The gene calls are TRBV5-1 and TRBJ1-4; perhaps TRBD1 as D (5 bases). The sequence was collected from a donor at least 40 years old with non-small cell lung cancer. The CDR3 spells CASSLAGIGEKLFF. As DNA, the CDR3 is TGCGCCAGCAGCTTGGCAGGGATTGGGGAAAAACTGTTTTTT.